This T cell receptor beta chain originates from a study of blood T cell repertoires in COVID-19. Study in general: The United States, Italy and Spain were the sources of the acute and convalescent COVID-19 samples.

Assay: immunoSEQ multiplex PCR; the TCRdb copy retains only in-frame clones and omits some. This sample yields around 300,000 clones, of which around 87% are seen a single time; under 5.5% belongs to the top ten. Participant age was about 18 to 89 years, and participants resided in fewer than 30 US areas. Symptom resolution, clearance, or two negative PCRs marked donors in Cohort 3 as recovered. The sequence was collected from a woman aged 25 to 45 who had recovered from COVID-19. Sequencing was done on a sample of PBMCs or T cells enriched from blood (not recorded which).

The CDR3 sequence: CASSRDRSSGNTIYF. In DNA form, the CDR3 reads TGCGCCAGCAGCCGAGACAGAAGCTCTGGAAACACCATATATTTT. This sequence joins TRBV4-3 and TRBJ1-3; TRBD1 might be the D (5 bases). CDR3 length: 15 residues. The germline V gene has CDR1 LGHNA and CDR2 YSLEER. Trimming left V 4 bases short and J 0 bases short, with 10 bases between.